This T cell receptor (beta chain) was obtained from a study of blood T cell repertoires in COVID-19. Across the study: T cells, B-cell-depleted T cells, or PBMCs provided the cDNA or gDNA that served as material.

Measured with immunoSEQ multiplex PCR; TCRdb has only the in-frame clones, and not every one. The repertoire holds approximately 31,000 clones, with almost 90% as singletons. Germline values: CDR1 LGHNA, CDR2 YNFKEQ. This CDR3 has 19 residues. Losses at the gene ends were 3 bases for V and 1 base for J; bases not matched to a gene: 13. The genes are TRBV4-2 and TRBJ2-4; 9 positions match TRBD1. Sequences were obtained from peripheral blood. The clonotype comes from a human donor with active COVID-19. The donor label of this sample is uncertain. CDR3 in DNA: TGTGCCAGCAGCCATCCGGACAGGGGCGGCGATGCGGCCAAAAACATTCAGTACTTC. It encodes CASSHPDRGGDAAKNIQYF.